The 11 T cell receptor beta chains given below trace back to one sample, sequenced in a study of cytotoxic CD8 clonotypes in ibrutinib-treated CLL. Libraries were prepared by immunoSEQ multiplex PCR; TCRdb keeps only in-frame clonotypes and omits some of them. The sample lists 68,000 or so clones; about 64% were seen once. Source: PBMCs, taken after 12 months of ibrutinib treatment. These TCRs come from a human donor with chronic lymphocytic leukemia.

V is TRBV19 and J is TRBJ2-5; the match to TRBD1 covers 7 bases. CDR1 and CDR2 from the germline V gene are LNHDA and SQIVND (reference sequence). The CDR3 totals 16 residues. V dropped 5 bases and J dropped 0; count of bases not matched to a gene: 9. CDR3 DNA: TGTGCCAGTAGTGCCCTACAGGGGCCGTACCAAGAGACCCAGTACTTC. It yields the protein CASSALQGPYQETQYF.

The chain uses TRBV18 and TRBJ2-4; D gene unclear. The CDR3 has 15 residues. The V end lost 4 bases, the J end lost 7 bases, and 17 bases lay between the germline ends. From germline, CDR1 is KGHSH and CDR2 LQKENI. The DNA of the CDR3 is TGTGCCAGCTCACTTGGTAGGGCGTTGGAGAACATTCAGTACTTC. It codes for CASSLGRALENIQYF.

The chain employs TRBV15 and TRBJ1-2; D is undetermined. Germline V lookup: CDR1 LNHNV, CDR2 YYDKDF (reference sequence). The CDR3 runs 14 residues. Trimming cost V 5 bases and J 6 bases, with 16 bases left between them. CDR3: CATSARTGRDGYTF. In nucleotides, the CDR3 is TGTGCCACCAGCGCGAGGACGGGGAGGGATGGCTACACCTTC.

There are many counts of this clone. V usage is TRBV7-3 and J usage is TRBJ2-1; 10 nucleotides agree with TRBD2. Germline CDR1 and CDR2: SGHTA and FQGTGA. The CDR3 is 15 amino acids. Losses at the gene ends were 5 bases for V and 4 bases for J; bases not matched to a gene: 5. For the CDR3, the DNA is TGTGCCAGCAGCCTTGCTAGCGGGGGTTACAATGAGCAGTTCTTC. Translation: CASSLASGGYNEQFF.

This chain uses TRBV5-1 with TRBJ2-7; D is perhaps TRBD1 (5 bases). The V end lost 0 bases, the J end lost 3 bases, and 13 bases lay between the germline ends. CDR1 SGHRS and CDR2 YFSETQ come from the germline V gene. CDR3 length: 15 amino acids. CDR3 in DNA: TGCGCCAGCAGCTTGGGACAAGGGGATTTCTACGAGCAGTACTTC. Translated, it gives CASSLGQGDFYEQYF.

This clone has more than one count but fewer than ten. The genes are TRBV4-2 and TRBJ2-7; D may be TRBD1 (6 bases). Germline V lookup: CDR1 LGHNA, CDR2 YNFKEQ. The CDR3 spans 14 residues. Between the trimmed V and J ends, which lost 0 bases and 0 bases, there was a span of 6 bases. Written as DNA, the CDR3 is TGTGCCAGCAGCCAAGAGGACAGCTCCTACGAGCAGTACTTC. Protein sequence: CASSQEDSSYEQYF.

This chain joins TRBV10-3 and TRBJ1-1; the match to TRBD1 covers 7 bases. Per the germline V gene, CDR1 is ENHRY and CDR2 is SYGVKD. The CDR3 runs to 14 residues. The V segment lost 4 bases and the J segment 1 base; nucleotides outside the gene matches: 3. CDR3: CAISGQGGNTEAFF. DNA for the CDR3: TGTGCCATCAGTGGACAGGGTGGGAACACTGAAGCTTTCTTT.

This chain connects TRBV6-5 to TRBJ1-2; 7 positions agree with TRBD1. The CDR3 totals 13 residues. Trimming cost V 6 bases and J 7 bases; bases outside gene matches: 8. Germline V gene lookup returns CDR1 MNHEY and CDR2 SVGAGI. The CDR3 DNA follows: TGTGCCAGCAGAGGGACAGACCTTATTGGCTACACCTTC. Translation: CASRGTDLIGYTF.

This clone was seen only once. The CDR3 DNA reads TGTGCCAGCACTACAGACAGCACAGATACGCAGTATTTT. Protein sequence: CASTTDSTDTQYF. The chain couples TRBV6-5 to TRBJ2-3; D is unresolved. The CDR3 length is 13 residues. V dropped 7 bases and J dropped 0 bases, with 8 bases sitting between them. Germline loops: CDR1 MNHEY, CDR2 SVGAGI.

The rearrangement uses TRBV5-1 and TRBJ2-6, with D tentatively TRBD2 (5 bases). CDR1 is SGHRS and CDR2 is YFSETQ in the germline V gene. CDR3 length: 17 residues. Trimming shortened V by 1 base and J by 2 bases, and 13 bases separated the two germline ends. CDR3 in amino acids: CASSLFDGVPGANVLTF. As DNA, the CDR3 is TGCGCCAGCAGCTTGTTTGACGGGGTCCCTGGGGCCAACGTCCTGACTTTC. Based on the CDR3 plus reference TRBV5-1 and TRBJ2-6, the full variable domain is KAGVTQTPRYLIKTRGQQVTLSCSPISGHRSVSWYQQTPGQGLQFLFEYFSETQRNKGNFPGRFSGRQFSNSRSEMNVSTLELGDSALYLCASSLFDGVPGANVLTFGAGSRLTVL.

The chain employs TRBV19 and TRBJ1-2; D is unresolved. CDR1 is LNHDA and CDR2 is SQIVND in the germline V gene (reference sequence). This CDR3 region has 13 residues. V gave up 2 bases and J gave up 5 bases, with 9 bases separating them. CDR3 protein: CASSITRNYGYTF. The DNA for the CDR3 is TGTGCCAGTAGTATAACTCGGAATTATGGCTACACCTTC.